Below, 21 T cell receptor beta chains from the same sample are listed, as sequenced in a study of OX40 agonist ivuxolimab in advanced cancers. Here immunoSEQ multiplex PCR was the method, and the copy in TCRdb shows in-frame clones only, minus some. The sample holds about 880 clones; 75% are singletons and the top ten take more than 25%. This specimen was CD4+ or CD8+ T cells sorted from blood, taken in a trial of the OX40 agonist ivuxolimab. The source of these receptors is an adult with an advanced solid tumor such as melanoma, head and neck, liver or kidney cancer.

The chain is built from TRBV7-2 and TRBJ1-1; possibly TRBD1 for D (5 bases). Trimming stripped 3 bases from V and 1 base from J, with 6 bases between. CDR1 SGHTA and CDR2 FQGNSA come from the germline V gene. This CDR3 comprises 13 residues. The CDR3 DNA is TGTGCCAGCAGCTTGGGGGAGAACACTGAAGCTTTCTTT. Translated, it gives CASSLGENTEAFF.

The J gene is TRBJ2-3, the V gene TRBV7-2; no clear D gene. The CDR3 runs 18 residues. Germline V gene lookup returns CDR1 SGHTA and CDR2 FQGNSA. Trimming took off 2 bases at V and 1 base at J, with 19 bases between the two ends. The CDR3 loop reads CASSLQVPGSAGTDTQYF. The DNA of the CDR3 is TGTGCCAGCAGCTTACAGGTACCAGGCTCGGCCGGCACAGATACGCAGTATTTT.

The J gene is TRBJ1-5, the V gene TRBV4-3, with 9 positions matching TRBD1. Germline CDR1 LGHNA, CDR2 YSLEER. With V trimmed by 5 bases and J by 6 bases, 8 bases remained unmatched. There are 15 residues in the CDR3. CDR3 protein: CASSYNRGPGQPQHF. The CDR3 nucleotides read TGCGCCAGCAGCTACAACAGGGGGCCGGGTCAGCCCCAGCATTTT.

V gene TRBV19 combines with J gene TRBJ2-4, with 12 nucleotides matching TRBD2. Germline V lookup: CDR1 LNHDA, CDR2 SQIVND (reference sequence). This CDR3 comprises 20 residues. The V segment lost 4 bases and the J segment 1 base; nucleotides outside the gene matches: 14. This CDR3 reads CASSTWASGRALSAKNIQYF. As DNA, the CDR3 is TGTGCCAGTAGTACTTGGGCTAGCGGGAGGGCCTTATCGGCCAAAAACATTCAGTACTTC.

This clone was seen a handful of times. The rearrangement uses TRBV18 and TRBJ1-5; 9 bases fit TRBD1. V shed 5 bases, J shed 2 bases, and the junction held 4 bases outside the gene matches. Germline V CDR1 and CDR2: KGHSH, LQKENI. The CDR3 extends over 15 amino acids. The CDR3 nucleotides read TGTGCCAGCTCAGCGGACAGGGGTGGCAATCAGCCCCAGCATTTT. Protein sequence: CASSADRGGNQPQHF.

The CDR3 coding sequence is TGTGCCAGCAGCTTAGCTATGGAGACCCAGTACTTC. It is translated as CASSLAMETQYF. V is TRBV7-6 and J is TRBJ2-5; D gene ambiguous. Germline-derived CDR1 and CDR2 are SGHVS and FNYEAQ. The CDR3 spans 12 residues. Between the trimmed V and J ends, which lost 0 bases and 5 bases, there was a span of 4 bases.

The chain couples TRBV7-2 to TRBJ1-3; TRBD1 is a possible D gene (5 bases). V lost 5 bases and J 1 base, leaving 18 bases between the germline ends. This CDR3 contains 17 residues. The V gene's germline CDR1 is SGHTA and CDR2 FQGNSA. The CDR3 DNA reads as TGTGCCAGCAGCCAGATGGGACGTGTATTGTCTGGAAACACCATATATTTT. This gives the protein CASSQMGRVLSGNTIYF.

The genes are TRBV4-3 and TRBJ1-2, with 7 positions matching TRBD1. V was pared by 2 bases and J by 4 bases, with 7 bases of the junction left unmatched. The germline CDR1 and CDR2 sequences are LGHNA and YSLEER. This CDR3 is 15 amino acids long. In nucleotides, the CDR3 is TGCGCCAGCAGCCAAAGGACAGGCCATACCTATGGCTACACCTTC. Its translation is CASSQRTGHTYGYTF.

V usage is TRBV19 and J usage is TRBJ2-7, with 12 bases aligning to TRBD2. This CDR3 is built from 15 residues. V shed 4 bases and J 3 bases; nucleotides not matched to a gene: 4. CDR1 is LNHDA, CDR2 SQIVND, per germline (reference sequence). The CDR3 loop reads CASSTSGRARYEQYF. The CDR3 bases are TGTGCCAGTAGTACTAGCGGGAGGGCCCGCTACGAGCAGTACTTC.

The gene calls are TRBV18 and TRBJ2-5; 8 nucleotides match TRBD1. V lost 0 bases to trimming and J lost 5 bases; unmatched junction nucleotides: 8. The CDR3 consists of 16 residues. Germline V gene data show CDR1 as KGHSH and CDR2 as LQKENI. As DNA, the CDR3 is TGTGCCAGCTCACCACCGGGGGTGAGACAGGGGGAGACCCAGTACTTC. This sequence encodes CASSPPGVRQGETQYF.

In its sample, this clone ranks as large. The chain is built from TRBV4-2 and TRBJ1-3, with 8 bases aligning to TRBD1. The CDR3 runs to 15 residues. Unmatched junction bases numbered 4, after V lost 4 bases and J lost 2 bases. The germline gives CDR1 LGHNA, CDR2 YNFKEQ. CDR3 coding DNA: TGTGCCAGCAGCCCTCTGACAGGGGCTGGAAACACCATATATTTT. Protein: CASSPLTGAGNTIYF.

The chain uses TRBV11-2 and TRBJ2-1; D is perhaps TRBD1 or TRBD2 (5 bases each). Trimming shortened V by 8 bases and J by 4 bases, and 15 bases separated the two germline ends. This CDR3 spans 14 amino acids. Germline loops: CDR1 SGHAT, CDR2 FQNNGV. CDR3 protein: CASGMGVEYNEQFF. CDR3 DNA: TGTGCCAGCGGGATGGGGGTGGAATACAATGAGCAGTTCTTC. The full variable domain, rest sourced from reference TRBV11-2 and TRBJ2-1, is EAGVAQSPRYKIIEKRQSVAFWCNPISGHATLYWYQQILGQGPKLLIQFQNNGVVDDSQLPKDRFSAERLKGVDSTLKIQPAKLEDSAVYLCASGMGVEYNEQFFGPGTRLTVL.

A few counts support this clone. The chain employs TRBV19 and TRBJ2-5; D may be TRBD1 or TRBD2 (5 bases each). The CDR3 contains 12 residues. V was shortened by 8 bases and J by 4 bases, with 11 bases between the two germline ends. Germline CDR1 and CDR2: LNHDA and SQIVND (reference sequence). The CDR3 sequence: CASGGWGETQYF. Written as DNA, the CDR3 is TGTGCCAGTGGGGGATGGGGAGAGACCCAGTACTTC.

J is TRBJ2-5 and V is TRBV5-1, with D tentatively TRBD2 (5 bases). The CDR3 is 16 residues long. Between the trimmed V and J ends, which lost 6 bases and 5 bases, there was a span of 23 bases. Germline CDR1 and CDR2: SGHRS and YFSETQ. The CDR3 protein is CASKFGSGSRGETQYF. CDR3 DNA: TGCGCCAGCAAATTTGGTAGTGGGAGTCGGGGTGAGACCCAGTACTTC.

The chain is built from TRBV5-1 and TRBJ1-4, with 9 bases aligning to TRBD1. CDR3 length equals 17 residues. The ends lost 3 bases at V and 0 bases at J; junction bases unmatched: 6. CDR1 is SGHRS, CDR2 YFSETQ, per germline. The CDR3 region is CASSWGDRDATNEKLFF. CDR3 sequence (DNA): TGCGCCAGCAGCTGGGGGGACAGGGATGCAACTAATGAAAAACTGTTTTTT.

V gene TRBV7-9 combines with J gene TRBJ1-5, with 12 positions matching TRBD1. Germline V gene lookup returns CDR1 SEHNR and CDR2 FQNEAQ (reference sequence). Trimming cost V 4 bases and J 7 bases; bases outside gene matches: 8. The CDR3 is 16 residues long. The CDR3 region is CASSSTGTGGGQPQHF. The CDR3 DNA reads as TGTGCCAGCAGCTCTACCGGGACAGGGGGCGGGCAGCCCCAGCATTTT.

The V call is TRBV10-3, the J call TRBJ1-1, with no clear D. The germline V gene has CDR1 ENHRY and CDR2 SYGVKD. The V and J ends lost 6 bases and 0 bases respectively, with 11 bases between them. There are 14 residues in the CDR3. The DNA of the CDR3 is TGTGCCATCAGCACCCCGGGGATGAACACTGAAGCTTTCTTT. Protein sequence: CAISTPGMNTEAFF.

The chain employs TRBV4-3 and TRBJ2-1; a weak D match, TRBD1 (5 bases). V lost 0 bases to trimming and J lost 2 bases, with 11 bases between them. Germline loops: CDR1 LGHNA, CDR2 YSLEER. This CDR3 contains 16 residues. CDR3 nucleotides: TGCGCCAGCAGCCAAGATAGGACAACCACCTACAATGAGCAGTTCTTC. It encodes CASSQDRTTTYNEQFF.

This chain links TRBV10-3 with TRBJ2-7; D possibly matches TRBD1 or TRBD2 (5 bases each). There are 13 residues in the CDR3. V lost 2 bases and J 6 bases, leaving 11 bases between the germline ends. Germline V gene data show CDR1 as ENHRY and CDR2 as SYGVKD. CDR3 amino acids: CAISERDQSEQYF. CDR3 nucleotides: TGTGCCATCAGTGAGCGGGACCAGTCCGAGCAGTACTTC.

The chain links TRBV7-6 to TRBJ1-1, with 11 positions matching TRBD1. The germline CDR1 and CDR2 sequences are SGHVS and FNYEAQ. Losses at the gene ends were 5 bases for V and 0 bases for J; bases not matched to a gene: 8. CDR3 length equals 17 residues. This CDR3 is CASSRGTGGLMNTEAFF. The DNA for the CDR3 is TGTGCCAGCAGCCGCGGGACAGGGGGTTTAATGAACACTGAAGCTTTCTTT.

The CDR3 sequence is CASSSRKREGNHEQFF. As DNA, the CDR3 is TGTGCCAGCAGCTCCCGGAAACGGGAGGGCAACCATGAGCAGTTCTTC. V gene TRBV7-9 combines with J gene TRBJ2-1; 8 nucleotides align to TRBD2. The CDR3 totals 16 residues. Germline lookup yields CDR1 SEHNR and CDR2 FQNEAQ (reference sequence). The trim removed 4 bases at V and 8 bases at J, leaving 13 bases unmatched. Full variable domain (outside the CDR3, taken from reference TRBV7-9 and TRBJ2-1): DTGVSQNPRHKITKRGQNVTFRCDPISEHNRLYWYRQTLGQGPEFLTYFQNEAQLEKSRLLSDRFSAERPKGSFSTLEIQRTEQGDSAMYLCASSSRKREGNHEQFFGPGTRLTVL.